This T cell receptor (beta chain) was captured in a study of OX40 agonist ivuxolimab in advanced cancers. Overall study: Dose-escalation subjects each had hepatocellular carcinoma, melanoma, renal cell or head and neck cancer.

This clone was counted once. Method: immunoSEQ multiplex PCR; TCRdb's copy keeps in-frame clones and lacks some. The sample has roughly 80,000 clones; 90% to 95% are singletons. Germline trimming cut 4 bases from V and 2 bases from J; bases unmatched to any gene: 7. The CDR3 runs to 15 residues. Per the germline V gene, CDR1 is SGHRS and CDR2 is YFSETQ. Material: CD4+ or CD8+ T cells sorted from blood, obtained in a trial of the OX40 agonist ivuxolimab. The TCR comes from an adult with an advanced solid tumor such as melanoma, head and neck, liver or kidney cancer. The genes are TRBV5-1 and TRBJ2-3; 7 nucleotides align to TRBD2. The CDR3 nucleotides are TGCGCCAGCAGCCATTCTCTAGCGGTCACAGATACGCAGTATTTT. The encoded protein is CASSHSLAVTDTQYF.